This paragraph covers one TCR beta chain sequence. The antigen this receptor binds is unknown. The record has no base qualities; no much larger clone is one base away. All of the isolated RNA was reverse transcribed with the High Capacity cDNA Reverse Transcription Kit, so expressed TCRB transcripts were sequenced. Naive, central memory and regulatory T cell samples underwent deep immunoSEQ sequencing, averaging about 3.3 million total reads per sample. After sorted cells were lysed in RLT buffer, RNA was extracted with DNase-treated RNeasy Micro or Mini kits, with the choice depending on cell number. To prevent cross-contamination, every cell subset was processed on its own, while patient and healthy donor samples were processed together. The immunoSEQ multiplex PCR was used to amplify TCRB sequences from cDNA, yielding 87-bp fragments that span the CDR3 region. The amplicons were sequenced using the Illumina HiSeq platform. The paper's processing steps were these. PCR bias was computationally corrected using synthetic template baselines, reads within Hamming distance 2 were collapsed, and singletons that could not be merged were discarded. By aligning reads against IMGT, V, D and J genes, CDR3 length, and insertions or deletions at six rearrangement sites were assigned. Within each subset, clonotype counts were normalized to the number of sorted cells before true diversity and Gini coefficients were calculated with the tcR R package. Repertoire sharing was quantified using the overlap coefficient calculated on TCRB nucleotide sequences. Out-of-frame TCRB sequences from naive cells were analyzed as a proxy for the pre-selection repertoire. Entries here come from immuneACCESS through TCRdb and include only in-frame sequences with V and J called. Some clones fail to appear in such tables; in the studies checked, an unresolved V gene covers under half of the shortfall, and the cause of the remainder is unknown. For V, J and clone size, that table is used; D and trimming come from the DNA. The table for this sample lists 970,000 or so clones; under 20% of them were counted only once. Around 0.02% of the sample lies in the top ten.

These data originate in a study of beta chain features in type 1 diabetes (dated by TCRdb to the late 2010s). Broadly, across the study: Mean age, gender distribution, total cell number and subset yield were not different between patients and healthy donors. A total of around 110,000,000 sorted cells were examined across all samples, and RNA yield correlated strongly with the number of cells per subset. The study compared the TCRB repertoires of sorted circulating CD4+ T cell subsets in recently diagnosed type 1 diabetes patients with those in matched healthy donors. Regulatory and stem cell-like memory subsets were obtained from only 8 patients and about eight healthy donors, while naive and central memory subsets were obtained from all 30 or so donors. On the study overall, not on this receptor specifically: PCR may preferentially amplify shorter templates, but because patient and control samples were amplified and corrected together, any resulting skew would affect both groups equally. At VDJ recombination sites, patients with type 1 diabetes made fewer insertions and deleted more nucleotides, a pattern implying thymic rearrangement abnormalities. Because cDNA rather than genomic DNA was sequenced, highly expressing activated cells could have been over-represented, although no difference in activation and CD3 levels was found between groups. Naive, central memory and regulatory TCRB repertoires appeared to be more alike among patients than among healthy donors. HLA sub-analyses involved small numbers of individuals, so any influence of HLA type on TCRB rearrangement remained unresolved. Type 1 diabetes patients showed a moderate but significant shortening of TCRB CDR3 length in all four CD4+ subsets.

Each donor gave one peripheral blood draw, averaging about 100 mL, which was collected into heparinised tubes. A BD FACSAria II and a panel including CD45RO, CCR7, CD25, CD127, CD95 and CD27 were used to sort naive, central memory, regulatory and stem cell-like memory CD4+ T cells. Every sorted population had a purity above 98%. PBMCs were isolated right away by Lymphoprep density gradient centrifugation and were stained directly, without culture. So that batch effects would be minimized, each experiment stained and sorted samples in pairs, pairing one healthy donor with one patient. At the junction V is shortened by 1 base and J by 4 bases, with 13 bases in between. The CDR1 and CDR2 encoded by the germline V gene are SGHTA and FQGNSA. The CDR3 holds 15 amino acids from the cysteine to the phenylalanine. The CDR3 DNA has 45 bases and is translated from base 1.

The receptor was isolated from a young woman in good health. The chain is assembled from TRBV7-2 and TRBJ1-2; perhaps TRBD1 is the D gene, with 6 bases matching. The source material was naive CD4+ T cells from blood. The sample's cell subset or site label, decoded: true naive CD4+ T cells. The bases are TGTGCCAGCAGCTTAGATGGGGGGCTTGGCTATGGCTACACCTTC. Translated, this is CASSLDGGLGYGYTF.